This TCR beta chain appears in the sequencing data of a study of molecular identifiers for immune sequencing clone quantification. A note on this clonotype: Its target is not known. A much larger clone sits a single nucleotide away, making a read error possible.

Per germline, CDR1 MNHEY and CDR2 SMNVEV (reference sequence). This CDR3 contains 15 residues. Study results and limitations: Clones above 20 RNA copies held over 97% of effector molecules, under 1% in naive cells.

TCRdb reanalysed the PCR reads using MiXCR and keeps one entry per CDR3 protein. The sample lists 300,000 to 400,000 distinct CDR3 sequences, about 20% occurring once. Source material: naive CD8+ T cells from blood, with Jurkat cell RNA spiked in. The subset is: FACS-sorted CD8+CD4-CCR7+CD45RA+ naive T cells. The chain joins TRBV27 to TRBJ1-2; D unresolved. The source of this sequence is a human donor in good health. Some libraries in this study had Jurkat cell RNA spiked in. The chain's CDR3 is CAISLRATSVYGYTF. The CDR3 bases are TGTGCCATCAGTTTAAGGGCCACAAGCGTCTATGGCTACACCTTC.